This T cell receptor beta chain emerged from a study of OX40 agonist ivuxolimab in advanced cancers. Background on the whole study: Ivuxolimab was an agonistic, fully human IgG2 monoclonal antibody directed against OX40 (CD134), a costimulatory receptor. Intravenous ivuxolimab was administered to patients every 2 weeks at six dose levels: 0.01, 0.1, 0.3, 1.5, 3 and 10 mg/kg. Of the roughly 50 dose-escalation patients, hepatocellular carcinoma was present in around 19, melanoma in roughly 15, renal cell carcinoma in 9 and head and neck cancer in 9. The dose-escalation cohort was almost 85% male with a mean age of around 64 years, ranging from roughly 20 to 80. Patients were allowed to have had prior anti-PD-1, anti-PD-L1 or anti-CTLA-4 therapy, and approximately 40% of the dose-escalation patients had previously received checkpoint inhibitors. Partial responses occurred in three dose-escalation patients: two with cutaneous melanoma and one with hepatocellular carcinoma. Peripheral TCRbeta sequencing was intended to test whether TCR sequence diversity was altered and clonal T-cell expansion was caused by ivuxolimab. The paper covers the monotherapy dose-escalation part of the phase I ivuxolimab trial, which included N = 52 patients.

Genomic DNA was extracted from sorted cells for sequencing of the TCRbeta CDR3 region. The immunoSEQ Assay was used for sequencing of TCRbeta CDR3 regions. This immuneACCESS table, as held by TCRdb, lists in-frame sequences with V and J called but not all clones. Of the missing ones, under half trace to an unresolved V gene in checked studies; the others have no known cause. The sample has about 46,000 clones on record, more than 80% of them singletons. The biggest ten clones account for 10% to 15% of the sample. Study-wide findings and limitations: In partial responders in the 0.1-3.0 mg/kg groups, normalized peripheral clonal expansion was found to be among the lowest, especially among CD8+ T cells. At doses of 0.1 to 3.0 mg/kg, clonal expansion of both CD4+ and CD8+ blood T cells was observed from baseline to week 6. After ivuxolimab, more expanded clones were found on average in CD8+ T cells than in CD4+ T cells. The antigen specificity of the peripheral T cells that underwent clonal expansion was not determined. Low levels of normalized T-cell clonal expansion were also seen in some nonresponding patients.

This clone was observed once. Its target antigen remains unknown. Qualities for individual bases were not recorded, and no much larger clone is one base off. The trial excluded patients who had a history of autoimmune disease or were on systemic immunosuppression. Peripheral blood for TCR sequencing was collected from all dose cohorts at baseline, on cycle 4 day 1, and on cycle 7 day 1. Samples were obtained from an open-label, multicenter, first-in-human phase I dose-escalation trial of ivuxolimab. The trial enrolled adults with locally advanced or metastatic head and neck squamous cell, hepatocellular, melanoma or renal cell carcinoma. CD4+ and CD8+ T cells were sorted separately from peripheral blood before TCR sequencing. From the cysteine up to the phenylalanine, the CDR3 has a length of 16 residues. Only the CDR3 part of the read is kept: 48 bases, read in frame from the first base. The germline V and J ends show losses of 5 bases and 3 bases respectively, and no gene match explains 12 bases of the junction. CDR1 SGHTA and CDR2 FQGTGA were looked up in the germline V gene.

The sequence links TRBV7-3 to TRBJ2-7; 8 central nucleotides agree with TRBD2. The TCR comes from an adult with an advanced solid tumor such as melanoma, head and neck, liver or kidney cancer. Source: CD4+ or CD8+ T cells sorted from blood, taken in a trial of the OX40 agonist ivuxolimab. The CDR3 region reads CASSLSRGGGVYEQYF. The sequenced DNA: TGTGCCAGCAGCCTCTCCCGGGGGGGTGGAGTCTACGAGCAGTACTTC. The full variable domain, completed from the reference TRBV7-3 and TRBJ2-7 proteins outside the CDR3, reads GAGVSQTPSNKVTEKGKYVELRCDPISGHTALYWYRQSLGQGPEFLIYFQGTGAADDSGLPNDRFFAVRPEGSVSTLKIQRTERGDSAVYLCASSLSRGGGVYEQYFGPGTRLTVT.